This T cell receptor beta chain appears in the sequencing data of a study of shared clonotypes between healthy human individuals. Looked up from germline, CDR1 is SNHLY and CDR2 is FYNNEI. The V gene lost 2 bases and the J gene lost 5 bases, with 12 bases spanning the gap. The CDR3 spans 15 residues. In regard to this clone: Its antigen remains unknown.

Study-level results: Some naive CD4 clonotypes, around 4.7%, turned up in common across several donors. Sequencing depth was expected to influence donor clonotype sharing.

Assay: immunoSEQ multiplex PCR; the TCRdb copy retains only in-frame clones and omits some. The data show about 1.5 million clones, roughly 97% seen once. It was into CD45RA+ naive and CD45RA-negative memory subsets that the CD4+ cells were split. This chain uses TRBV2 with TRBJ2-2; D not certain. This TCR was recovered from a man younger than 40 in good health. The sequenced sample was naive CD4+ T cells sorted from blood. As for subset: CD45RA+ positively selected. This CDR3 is CASSEFNPITGELFF. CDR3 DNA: TGTGCCAGCAGTGAATTCAACCCGATAACCGGGGAGCTGTTTTTT.